The 21 T cell receptor beta chains in this list originate from one sample, sequenced in a study of regulatory T cells in long-lasting Graves disease (dated by TCRdb to 2020 to 2023). The library was made by multiplex PCR. Sequenced on an Illumina HiSeq 4000. CDR3 regions were amplified by Arm-PCR with iRepertoire HTBI primers to construct TCR beta libraries. TCRdb reanalyzed the raw reads on its own, using fastp at Q25 for trimming and MiXCR for clone calling, and kept in-frame beta chains. Records with the same CDR3 protein are collapsed into one entry carrying the most frequent genes and DNA. This sample is represented by 420,000 or so distinct CDR3 sequences; roughly a quarter of them were singletons. Jointly, the top ten make up about a quarter of the sample. In the paper's terms, the time point label means: persistent/refractory GD, antithyroid drugs over 5 years with positive TRAb. For both TCR sequencing and RNA sequencing, RNA was extracted from PBMCs using TRIzol.

This specimen was peripheral blood mononuclear cells (PBMCs), taken when the disease was refractory, from a patient treated with antithyroid drugs. The receptors were sampled from a female donor with Graves disease.

This chain connects TRBV6-1 to TRBJ2-7; 9 nucleotides agree with TRBD2. The CDR3 contains 17 residues. J lost 7 bases, V lost 7 bases, and 20 bases had no gene match. CDR1 is MNHNS, CDR2 SASEGT, per germline. The CDR3 bases are TGTGCCAGCACCCTCCGGGTAGGGACTAGCAAATCGGAGGAGCAGTACTTC. Its translation: CASTLRVGTSKSEEQYF.

V and J are TRBV19 and TRBJ2-7; D is undetermined. V was pared by 4 bases and J by 4 bases, with 17 bases between. This CDR3 has 15 amino acids. CDR1 is LNHDA and CDR2 is SQIVND in the germline V gene (reference sequence). CDR3 DNA sequence: TGTGCCAGTAGTACAGGAGCCGACGCCCGGTACGAGCAGTACTTC. It translates to CASSTGADARYEQYF. Combining the CDR3 with reference TRBV19 and TRBJ2-7 gives the whole variable domain DGGITQSPKYLFRKEGQNVTLSCEQNLNHDAMYWYRQDPGQGLRLIYYSQIVNDFQKGDIAEGYSVSREKKESFPLTVTSAQKNPTAFYLCASSTGADARYEQYFGPGTRLTVT.

This chain joins TRBV19 and TRBJ1-6; 8 bases line up with TRBD1. The CDR3 spans 14 residues. The germline V gene encodes CDR1 LNHDA and CDR2 SQIVND (reference sequence). V lost 6 bases and J lost 5; bases outside the gene matches: 3. CDR3 DNA sequence: TGTGCCAGTAGACACAGGGGGAATAATTCACCCCTCCACTTT. This encodes CASRHRGNNSPLHF.

The genes are TRBV20-1 and TRBJ1-4, with TRBD1 matching over 9 bases. Losses at the gene ends were 0 bases for V and 8 bases for J; bases not matched to a gene: 4. CDR3 length: 14 residues. CDR1 and CDR2 from the germline V gene are DFQATT and SNEGSKA (reference sequence). CDR3 nucleotides: TGCAGTGCTAGAGAGACAGGGGGGACGGAAAAACTGTTTTTT. Translated, it gives CSARETGGTEKLFF.

The gene calls are TRBV10-3 and TRBJ2-2, with 10 bases aligning to TRBD2. This CDR3 region has 15 residues. Germline assignment: CDR1 ENHRY and CDR2 SYGVKD. Germline trimming cut 2 bases from V and 6 bases from J; bases unmatched to any gene: 3. Written as DNA, the CDR3 is TGTGCCATCAGTGAGGGGCTAGCGGGAGCCGGGGAGCTGTTTTTT. It is translated as CAISEGLAGAGELFF.

This clonotype was seen only a few times. The gene calls are TRBV29-1 and TRBJ2-7; 9 nucleotides line up with TRBD1. The CDR3 has 11 amino acids. After removal of 6 bases from V and 9 bases from J, the junction contained 6 bases not matched to a gene. The germline gives CDR1 SQVTM, CDR2 ANQGSEA. The CDR3 region is CSVIGTGLQYF. The DNA for the CDR3 is TGCAGCGTGATCGGGACAGGGTTGCAGTACTTC.

This clonotype was seen more than once but under ten times. The rearrangement uses TRBV27 and TRBJ2-7, with 11 bases identical to TRBD2. Gene TRBJ2-1 matches the end of the DNA better, so the J call may be wrong. This CDR3 comprises 16 residues. CDR1 is MNHEY and CDR2 is SMNVEV in the germline V gene (reference sequence). Here the CDR3 DNA reads TGTGCCAGCAGCGACAGGGGGACTAGCGGTTACAATGAGCAGTTCTTC. Translated: CASSDRGTSGYNEQFF.

J is TRBJ2-2 and V is TRBV12-3 or TRBV12-4, with D uncertain. V lost 7 bases and J 7 bases, leaving 10 bases between the germline ends. The CDR3 has 12 residues. The CDR3 sequence: CASNEEGGELFF. The CDR3 region has the DNA TGTGCCAGCAACGAAGAAGGCGGGGAGCTGTTTTTT.

This clonotype was detected ten times or more. The rearrangement joins TRBV6-1 to TRBJ2-7; 9 bases align to TRBD1. Trimming at V came to 5 bases and at J to 5 bases, leaving 13 bases not matched to a gene. Germline V gives CDR1 MNHNS, CDR2 SASEGT. The CDR3 has 16 residues. The CDR3 sequence is CASSPFGTGFSNEQYF. Written as DNA, the CDR3 is TGTGCCAGCAGTCCTTTCGGGACAGGGTTTTCGAACGAGCAGTACTTC.

About this clonotype: A much larger clonotype is one base distant, so this may be a read error. The J gene is TRBJ1-5, the V gene TRBV2; no firm D call. V lost 7 bases, J lost 6 bases, and 16 bases lay in between. Germline V gene data show CDR1 as SNHLY and CDR2 as FYNNEI. This CDR3 region has 14 residues. The DNA of the CDR3 is TGTGCCAGCACGAGCCTCGGAGAGAGTCAGCCCCAGCATTTT. Translating gives CASTSLGESQPQHF.

The chain couples TRBV5-4 to TRBJ1-1, with 11 bases identical to TRBD1. Germline-derived CDR1 and CDR2 are SGHNT and YYREEE (reference sequence). CDR3 length: 15 residues. After removal of 3 bases from V and 10 bases from J, the junction contained 11 bases not matched to a gene. This chain's CDR3 is CASSWSLGQGARAFF. In DNA, the CDR3 is TGTGCCAGCAGCTGGTCACTAGGACAGGGGGCCCGAGCTTTCTTT.

This clonotype appeared a few times. The chain links TRBV5-1 to TRBJ1-1, with D perhaps matching TRBD1 (6 bases). CDR3 length: 15 amino acids. Germline V CDR1 and CDR2: SGHRS, YFSETQ. Trimming shortened V by 0 bases and J by 1 base, and 10 bases separated the two germline ends. CDR3 in amino acids: CASSLAGGRNTEAFF. The CDR3 nucleotides are TGCGCCAGCAGCTTGGCCGGGGGGCGGAACACTGAAGCTTTCTTT. The whole variable domain, remainder taken from reference TRBV5-1 and TRBJ1-1, is KAGVTQTPRYLIKTRGQQVTLSCSPISGHRSVSWYQQTPGQGLQFLFEYFSETQRNKGNFPGRFSGRQFSNSRSEMNVSTLELGDSALYLCASSLAGGRNTEAFFGQGTRLTVV.

The chain recombines TRBV28 with TRBJ2-7; D is possibly TRBD2 (5 bases). The ends were cut back, 5 bases at V and 3 bases at J, with 17 bases in the middle. Germline V CDR1 and CDR2: MDHEN, SYDVKM. The CDR3 is 15 amino acids. The CDR3 reads CASSRYEGSLYEQYF. The DNA of the CDR3 is TGTGCCAGCAGTCGATATGAGGGCTCCCTCTACGAGCAGTACTTC.

V gene TRBV18 combines with J gene TRBJ2-4; a possible D gene is TRBD1 (5 bases). Deletions cut 0 bases from V and 0 bases from J, with 9 bases between. The CDR3 sequence is 16 residues long. The germline CDR1 and CDR2 sequences are KGHSH and LQKENI. The CDR3 spells CASSPPTELAKNIQYF. The CDR3 DNA reads TGTGCCAGCTCACCACCGACAGAACTAGCCAAAAACATTCAGTACTTC.

At least ten counts were recorded for this clonotype. CDR3 loop: CSAPRGNTEAFF. CDR3 in DNA: TGCAGTGCCCCGAGAGGGAACACTGAAGCTTTCTTT. The rearrangement links TRBV20-1 to TRBJ1-1; D not certain. Germline V gives CDR1 DFQATT, CDR2 SNEGSKA (reference sequence). Trimming took 6 bases from V and 1 from J, leaving 9 bases between them. The CDR3 consists of 12 residues.

The rearrangement joins TRBV12-3 or TRBV12-4 to TRBJ2-1, with TRBD2 as a possible D gene (8 bases). V lost 4 bases and J 6 bases, leaving 16 bases between the germline ends. The CDR3 is 15 residues long. The CDR3 protein is CASSSLADRPNEQFF. CDR3 bases: TGTGCCAGCAGTTCACTAGCGGACAGGCCCAATGAGCAGTTCTTC.

For this clonotype: Just one base apart from a much larger clone, this may be a read error. The rearrangement uses TRBV7-9 and TRBJ2-7; D unclear. The V end was cut by 5 bases, the J end by 9 bases, with 14 bases between. CDR3 size: 12 residues. Germline V gene lookup returns CDR1 SEHNR and CDR2 FQNEAQ (reference sequence). The CDR3 region has the DNA TGTGCCAGCAGCCTCACCAGCGACGGGCAGTACTTC. It encodes CASSLTSDGQYF.

Details on this clonotype: A far larger clone is just one base off, so this is likely a read error. J is TRBJ1-1 and V is TRBV6-2 or TRBV6-3; D unclear. CDR1 is MNHEY, CDR2 SVGEGT, per germline. V lost 5 bases and J 3 bases, leaving 16 bases between the germline ends. The CDR3 contains 15 residues. The CDR3 sequence is CASSKADGIYTEAFF. The CDR3 DNA is TGTGCCAGCAGTAAAGCGGACGGGATATACACTGAAGCTTTCTTT.

This clonotype turned up a few times. The chain is built from TRBV6-1 and TRBJ2-2; 10 bases agree with TRBD1. The V gene end was trimmed by 9 bases and the J gene end by 5 bases; junction bases not matched to a gene: 6. CDR3 length: 14 residues. Germline V lookup: CDR1 MNHNS, CDR2 SASEGT. CDR3 coding DNA: TGTGCCAGTTGGCCGGGACAGGGGACCGGGGAGCTGTTTTTT. Translation: CASWPGQGTGELFF.

The V and J genes are TRBV7-2 and TRBJ2-7, with D hard to call. Per the germline V gene, CDR1 is SGHTA and CDR2 is FQGNSA. CDR3 length equals 13 residues. With 3 bases removed from V and 5 bases from J, the gap between germline ends came to 11 bases. CDR3 in amino acids: CASSFPPSHEQYF. CDR3 bases: TGTGCCAGCAGCTTCCCTCCGTCCCACGAGCAGTACTTC.

This clonotype occurred many times. The chain links TRBV28 to TRBJ1-2; D is unclear. Germline lookup yields CDR1 MDHEN and CDR2 SYDVKM. CDR3 size: 14 residues. Trimming removed 7 bases at V and 4 bases at J, with 16 bases between. This CDR3 is CASTSSNPPYGYTF. In DNA form, the CDR3 reads TGTGCCAGCACCTCTTCTAACCCCCCCTATGGCTACACCTTC.